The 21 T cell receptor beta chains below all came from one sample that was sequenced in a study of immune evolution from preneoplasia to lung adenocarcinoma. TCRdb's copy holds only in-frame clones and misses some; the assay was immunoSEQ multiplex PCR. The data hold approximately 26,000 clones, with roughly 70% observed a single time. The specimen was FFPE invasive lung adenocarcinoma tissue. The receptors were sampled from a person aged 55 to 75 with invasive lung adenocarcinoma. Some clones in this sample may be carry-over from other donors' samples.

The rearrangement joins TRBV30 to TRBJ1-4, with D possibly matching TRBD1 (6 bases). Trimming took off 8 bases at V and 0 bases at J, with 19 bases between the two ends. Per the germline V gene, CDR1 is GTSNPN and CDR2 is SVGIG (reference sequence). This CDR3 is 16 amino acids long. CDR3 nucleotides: TGTGCCGGCAAACAGGGATACCTCGCAACTAATGAAAAACTGTTTTTT. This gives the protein CAGKQGYLATNEKLFF.

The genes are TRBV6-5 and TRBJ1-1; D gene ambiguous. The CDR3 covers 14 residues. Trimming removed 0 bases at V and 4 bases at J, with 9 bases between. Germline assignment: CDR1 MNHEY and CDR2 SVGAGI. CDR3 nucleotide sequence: TGTGCCAGCAGTTACTCGAGTAAGGGCACTGAAGCTTTCTTT. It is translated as CASSYSSKGTEAFF.

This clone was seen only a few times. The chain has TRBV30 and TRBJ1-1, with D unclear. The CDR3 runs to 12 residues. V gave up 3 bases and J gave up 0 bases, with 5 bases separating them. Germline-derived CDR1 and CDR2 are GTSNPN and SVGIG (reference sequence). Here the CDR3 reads CAWRRLNTEAFF. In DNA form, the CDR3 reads TGTGCCTGGAGACGATTGAACACTGAAGCTTTCTTT.

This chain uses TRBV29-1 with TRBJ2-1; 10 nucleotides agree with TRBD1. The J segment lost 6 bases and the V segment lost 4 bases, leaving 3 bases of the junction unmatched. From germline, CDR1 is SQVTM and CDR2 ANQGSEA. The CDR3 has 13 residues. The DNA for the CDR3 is TGCAGCGTTGGACAGGGGGCGGCCAATGAGCAGTTCTTC. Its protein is CSVGQGAANEQFF.

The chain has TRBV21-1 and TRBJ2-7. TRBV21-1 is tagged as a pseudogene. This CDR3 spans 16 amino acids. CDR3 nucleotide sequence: TGTGCCAGCAGCGACCTATTAAGGGTTTCGACTTACGAGCAGTACTTC. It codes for CASSDLLRVSTYEQYF.

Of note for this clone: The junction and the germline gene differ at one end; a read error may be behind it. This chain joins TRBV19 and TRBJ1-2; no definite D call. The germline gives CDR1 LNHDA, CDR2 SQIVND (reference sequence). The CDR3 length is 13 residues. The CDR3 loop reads CASSVDLNYGYTF. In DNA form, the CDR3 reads TGTGCCAGTAGTGTAGACCTCAATTATGGCTACACCTTC.

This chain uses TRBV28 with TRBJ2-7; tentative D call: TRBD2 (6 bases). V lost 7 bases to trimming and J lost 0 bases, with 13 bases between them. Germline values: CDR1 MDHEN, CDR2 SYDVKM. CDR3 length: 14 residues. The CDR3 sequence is CASTPSGDSYEQYF. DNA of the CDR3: TGTGCCAGCACCCCCTCGGGGGACTCCTACGAGCAGTACTTC.

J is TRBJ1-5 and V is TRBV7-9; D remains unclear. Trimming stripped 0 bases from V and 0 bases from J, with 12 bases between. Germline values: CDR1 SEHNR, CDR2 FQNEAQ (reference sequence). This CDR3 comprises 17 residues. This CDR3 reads CASSLAIQPYSNQPQHF. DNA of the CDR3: TGTGCCAGCAGCTTAGCTATACAGCCCTATAGCAATCAGCCCCAGCATTTT.

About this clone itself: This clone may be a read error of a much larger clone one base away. CDR3 region: CASSTEYRGASGYIF. CDR3 DNA sequence: TGTGCCAGCAGTACGGAATACAGGGGGGCTAGTGGCTACATCTTC. The gene calls are TRBV6-5 and TRBJ1-2; 8 bases match TRBD1. CDR3 length: 15 amino acids. Germline V gives CDR1 MNHEY, CDR2 SVGAGI.

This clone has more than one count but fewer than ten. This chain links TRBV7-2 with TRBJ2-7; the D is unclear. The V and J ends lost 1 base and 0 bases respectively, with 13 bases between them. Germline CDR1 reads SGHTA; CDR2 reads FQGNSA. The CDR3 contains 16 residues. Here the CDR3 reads CASSLGPVRSSYEQYF. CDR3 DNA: TGTGCCAGCAGCTTAGGCCCAGTCAGGAGCTCCTACGAGCAGTACTTC.

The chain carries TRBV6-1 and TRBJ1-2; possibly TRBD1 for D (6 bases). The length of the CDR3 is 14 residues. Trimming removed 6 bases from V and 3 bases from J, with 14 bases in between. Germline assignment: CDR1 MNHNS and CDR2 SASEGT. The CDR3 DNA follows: TGTGCCAGCAGGTGGGGGAGGGGGGACTATGGCTACACCTTC. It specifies CASRWGRGDYGYTF.

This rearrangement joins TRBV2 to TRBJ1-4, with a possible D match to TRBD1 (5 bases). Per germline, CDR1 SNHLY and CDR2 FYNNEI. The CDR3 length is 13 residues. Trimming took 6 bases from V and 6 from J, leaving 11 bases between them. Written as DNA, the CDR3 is TGTGCCAGCAGCAGGGTAGGGGATGAAAAACTGTTTTTT. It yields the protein CASSRVGDEKLFF.

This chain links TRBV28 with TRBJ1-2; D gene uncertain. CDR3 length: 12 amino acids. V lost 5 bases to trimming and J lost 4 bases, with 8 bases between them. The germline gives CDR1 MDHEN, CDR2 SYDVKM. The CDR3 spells CASSPRSYGYTF. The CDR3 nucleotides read TGTGCCAGCAGTCCCCGGAGCTATGGCTACACCTTC.

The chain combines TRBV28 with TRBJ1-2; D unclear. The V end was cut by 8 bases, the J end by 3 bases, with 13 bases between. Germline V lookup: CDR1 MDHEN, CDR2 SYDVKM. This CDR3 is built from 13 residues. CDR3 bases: TGTGCCAGCGGCCGCAGCTCCTACTATGGCTACACCTTC. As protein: CASGRSSYYGYTF.

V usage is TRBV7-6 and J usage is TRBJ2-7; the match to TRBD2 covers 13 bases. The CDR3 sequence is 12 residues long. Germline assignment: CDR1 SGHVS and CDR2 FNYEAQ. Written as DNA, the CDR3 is TGTGCGAAGACTAGCGGGAGGTACGAGCAGTACTTC. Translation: CAKTSGRYEQYF. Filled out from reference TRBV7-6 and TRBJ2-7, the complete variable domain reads GAGVSQSPRYKVTKRGQDVALRCDPISGHVSLYWYRQALGQGPEFLTYFNYEAQQDKSGLPNDRFSAERPEGSISTLTIQRTEQRDSAMYRCAKTSGRYEQYFGPGTRLTVT.

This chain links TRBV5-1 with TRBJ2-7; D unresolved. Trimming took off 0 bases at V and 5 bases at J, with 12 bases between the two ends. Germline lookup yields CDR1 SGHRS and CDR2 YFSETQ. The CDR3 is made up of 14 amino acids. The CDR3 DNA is TGCGCCAGCAGCTTGGTCCCATCGCCTGACGAGCAGTACTTC. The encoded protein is CASSLVPSPDEQYF. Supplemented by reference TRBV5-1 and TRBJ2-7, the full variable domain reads KAGVTQTPRYLIKTRGQQVTLSCSPISGHRSVSWYQQTPGQGLQFLFEYFSETQRNKGNFPGRFSGRQFSNSRSEMNVSTLELGDSALYLCASSLVPSPDEQYFGPGTRLTVT.

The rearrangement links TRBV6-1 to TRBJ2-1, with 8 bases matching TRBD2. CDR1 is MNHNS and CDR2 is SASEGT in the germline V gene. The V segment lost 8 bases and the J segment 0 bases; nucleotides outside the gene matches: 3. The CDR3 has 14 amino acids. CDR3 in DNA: TGTGCCAGCTCGGGGGGGAGCTCCTACAATGAGCAGTTCTTC. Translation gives CASSGGSSYNEQFF.

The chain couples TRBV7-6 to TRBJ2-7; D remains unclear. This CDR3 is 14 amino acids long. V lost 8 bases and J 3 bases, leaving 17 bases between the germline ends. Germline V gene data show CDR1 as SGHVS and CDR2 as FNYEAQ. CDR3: CASSKQSSGYEQYF. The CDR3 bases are TGTGCCAGCTCCAAACAGTCCAGTGGCTACGAGCAGTACTTC. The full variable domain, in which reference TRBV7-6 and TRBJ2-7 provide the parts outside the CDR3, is GAGVSQSPRYKVTKRGQDVALRCDPISGHVSLYWYRQALGQGPEFLTYFNYEAQQDKSGLPNDRFSAERPEGSISTLTIQRTEQRDSAMYRCASSKQSSGYEQYFGPGTRLTVT.

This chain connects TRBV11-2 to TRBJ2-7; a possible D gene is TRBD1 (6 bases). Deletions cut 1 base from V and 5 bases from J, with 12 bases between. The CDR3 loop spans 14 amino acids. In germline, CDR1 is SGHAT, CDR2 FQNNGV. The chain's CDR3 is CASSLVSGVHEQYF. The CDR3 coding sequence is TGTGCCAGCAGCTTAGTGTCAGGGGTCCACGAGCAGTACTTC.

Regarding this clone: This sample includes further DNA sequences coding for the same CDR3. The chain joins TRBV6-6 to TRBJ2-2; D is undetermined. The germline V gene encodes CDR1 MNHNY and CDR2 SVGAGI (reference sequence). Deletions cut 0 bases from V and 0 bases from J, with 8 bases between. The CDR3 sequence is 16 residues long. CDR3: CASSYSRVANTGELFF. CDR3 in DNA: TGTGCCAGCAGTTACTCAAGGGTTGCGAACACCGGGGAGCTGTTTTTT.

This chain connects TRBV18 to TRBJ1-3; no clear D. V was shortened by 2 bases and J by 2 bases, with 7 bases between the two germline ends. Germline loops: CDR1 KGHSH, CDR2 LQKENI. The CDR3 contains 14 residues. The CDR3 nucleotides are TGTGCCAGCTCACCATCAGCAGCTGGAAACACCATATATTTT. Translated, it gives CASSPSAAGNTIYF.